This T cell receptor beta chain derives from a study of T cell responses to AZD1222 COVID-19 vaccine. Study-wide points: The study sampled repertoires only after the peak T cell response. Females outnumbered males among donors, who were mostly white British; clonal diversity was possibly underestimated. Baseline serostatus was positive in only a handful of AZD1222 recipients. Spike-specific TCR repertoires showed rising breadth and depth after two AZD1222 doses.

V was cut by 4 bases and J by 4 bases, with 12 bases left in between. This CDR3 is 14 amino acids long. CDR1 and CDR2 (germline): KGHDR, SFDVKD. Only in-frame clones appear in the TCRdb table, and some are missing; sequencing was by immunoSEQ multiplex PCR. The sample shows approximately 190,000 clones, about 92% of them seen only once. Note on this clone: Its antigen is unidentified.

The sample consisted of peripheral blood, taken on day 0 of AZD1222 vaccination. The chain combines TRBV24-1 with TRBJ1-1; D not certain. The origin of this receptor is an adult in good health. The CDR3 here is CATSDPSSTTEAFF. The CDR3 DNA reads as TGTGCCACCAGTGACCCCTCTTCAACCACTGAAGCTTTCTTT.